Following are 16 T cell receptor beta chains from one sample sequenced in a study of T cell responses to AZD1222 COVID-19 vaccine. TCRdb keeps only in-frame clones here, not all; method: immunoSEQ multiplex PCR. Of around 100,000 clones in the sample, around nine tenths are singletons; the top ten hold approximately 15%. Sequencing was performed on peripheral blood, taken on day 0 of AZD1222 vaccination. The receptors derive from an adult in good health.

This chain uses TRBV3-1 (or the pseudogene TRBV3-2) with TRBJ2-1; TRBD2 matches 8 bases. Germline V gene sequence: CDR1 LGHDT, CDR2 YNNKEL (reference sequence). The CDR3 runs to 14 residues. V dropped 3 bases and J dropped 9; count of bases not matched to a gene: 7. The CDR3 is CASSHSGGPGEQFF. As DNA, the CDR3 is TGTGCCAGCAGCCATTCGGGAGGGCCGGGTGAGCAGTTCTTC.

V usage is TRBV21-1 and J usage is TRBJ2-7. TRBV21-1 is classified as a pseudogene. This CDR3 is built from 17 residues. This CDR3 reads CASSKALRAPELYEQYF. The CDR3, as DNA: TGTGCCAGCAGCAAAGCGCTCCGGGCCCCTGAGCTCTACGAGCAGTACTTC.

V is TRBV19 and J is TRBJ1-5; a weak D match, TRBD1 (5 bases). This CDR3 spans 14 amino acids. The V end was cut by 6 bases, the J end by 2 bases, with 11 bases between. CDR1 is LNHDA and CDR2 is SQIVND in the germline V gene (reference sequence). CDR3 region: CASSWGTGNQPQHF. CDR3 DNA sequence: TGTGCCAGTAGCTGGGGGACGGGCAATCAGCCCCAGCATTTT.

The chain couples TRBV7-9 to TRBJ2-3, with D possibly TRBD1 on 6 matching bases. Looked up from germline, CDR1 is SEHNR and CDR2 is FQNEAQ (reference sequence). Between the trimmed V and J ends, which lost 2 bases and 2 bases, there was a span of 14 bases. The CDR3 has 16 residues. The CDR3 spells CASSLSGQGITDTQYF. The CDR3 bases are TGTGCCAGCAGCTTATCGGGGCAGGGGATCACAGATACGCAGTATTTT.

The CDR3 DNA reads TGTGCCAGCAGCCAAGATCTCGGCCCCTCCTCCCGAGAGACCCAGTACTTC. Its protein product is CASSQDLGPSSRETQYF. The chain couples TRBV3-1 (or the pseudogene TRBV3-2) to TRBJ2-5; D unresolved. Trimming took 0 bases from V and 4 from J, leaving 18 bases between them. The CDR3 has 17 residues. CDR1 is LGHDT and CDR2 is YNNKEL in the germline V gene (reference sequence).

This chain uses TRBV12-3 or TRBV12-4 with TRBJ1-1; D call uncertain. V lost 4 bases, J lost 6 bases, and 6 bases lay in between. The length of the CDR3 is 11 residues. The CDR3 spells CASSSLSEAFF. The CDR3 DNA reads TGTGCCAGCAGTTCTCTATCTGAAGCTTTCTTT.

The chain recombines TRBV5-6 with TRBJ2-6; no reliable D call. V was pared by 2 bases and J by 0 bases, with 15 bases between. The CDR3 contains 18 residues. Per the germline V gene, CDR1 is SGHDT and CDR2 is YYEEEE. CDR3 in DNA: TGTGCCAGCAGCTTCCGGGCCAAGGGTCCCTCTGGGGCCAACGTCCTGACTTTC. Encoded protein: CASSFRAKGPSGANVLTF. The variable domain in full, completed from reference TRBV5-6 and TRBJ2-6, reads DAGVTQSPTHLIKTRGQQVTLRCSPKSGHDTVSWYQQALGQGPQFIFQYYEEEERQRGNFPDRFSGHQFPNYSSELNVNALLLGDSALYLCASSFRAKGPSGANVLTFGAGSRLTVL.

V usage is TRBV7-2 and J usage is TRBJ1-2, with D possibly matching TRBD1 (6 bases). The germline V and J ends were trimmed by 0 bases and 7 bases, with 15 bases remaining between them. The germline CDR1 and CDR2 sequences are SGHTA and FQGNSA. This CDR3 spans 15 amino acids. The CDR3 nucleotides are TGTGCCAGCAGCTTAGCGACCGGGGGCGCGGGTGGCTACACCTTC. It specifies CASSLATGGAGGYTF.

The gene calls are TRBV7-3 and TRBJ2-1, with 7 bases matching TRBD2. Germline V lookup: CDR1 SGHTA, CDR2 FQGTGA. CDR3 size: 14 residues. Losses at the gene ends were 3 bases for V and 5 bases for J; bases not matched to a gene: 4. The CDR3 nucleotides read TGTGCCAGCAGCTTCGGGGGGTTGAACAATGAGCAGTTCTTC. Encoded protein: CASSFGGLNNEQFF.

The chain combines TRBV30 with TRBJ2-3, with 8 nucleotides matching TRBD1. This CDR3 comprises 14 residues. Unmatched junction bases numbered 5, after V lost 2 bases and J lost 4 bases. The germline CDR1 and CDR2 sequences are GTSNPN and SVGIG (reference sequence). The CDR3 DNA follows: TGTGCCTGGAGTCGGACAGGGTTCTCAGATACGCAGTATTTT. This codes for CAWSRTGFSDTQYF.

The rearrangement joins TRBV5-5 to TRBJ1-4, with 9 positions matching TRBD1. Germline CDR1 is SGHKS and CDR2 is YYEKEE (reference sequence). The V gene end was trimmed by 4 bases and the J gene end by 4 bases; junction bases not matched to a gene: 5. There are 15 residues in the CDR3. The CDR3 nucleotides read TGTGCCAGCAGCCTTGGACAGGGGAGTAATGAAAAACTGTTTTTT. This gives the protein CASSLGQGSNEKLFF.

A word on this clone: Additional DNA sequences in this sample encode the identical CDR3. This sequence joins TRBV5-1 and TRBJ1-6; no definite D call. Trimming removed 4 bases from V and 7 bases from J, with 15 bases in between. The CDR3 contains 15 residues. The germline gives CDR1 SGHRS, CDR2 YFSETQ. The CDR3 DNA is TGCGCCAGCAGCCTCGGGCAGCAACGGAATTCACCCCTCCACTTT. This sequence encodes CASSLGQQRNSPLHF. Variable domain in full (rest from reference TRBV5-1 and TRBJ1-6): KAGVTQTPRYLIKTRGQQVTLSCSPISGHRSVSWYQQTPGQGLQFLFEYFSETQRNKGNFPGRFSGRQFSNSRSEMNVSTLELGDSALYLCASSLGQQRNSPLHFGNGTRLTVT.

The CDR3 reads CATSERSLAKNIQYF. For the CDR3, the DNA is TGTGCCACCTCGGAGCGGTCACTAGCCAAAAACATTCAGTACTTC. This chain links TRBV19 with TRBJ2-4; possible D gene TRBD2, 5 bases. There are 15 residues in the CDR3. Germline V gives CDR1 LNHDA, CDR2 SQIVND (reference sequence). Trimming left V 10 bases short and J 0 bases short, with 16 bases between.

Comment on this clone: The junction does not match germline at one end; this may be a read error. The sample carries other DNA sequences with the same CDR3. CDR3 residues: CASSMGLAGVRETQYF. CDR3 in DNA: TGTGCTAGCAGCATGGGCCTAGCGGGGGTCCGGGAGACCCAGTACTTC. J is TRBJ2-5 and V is TRBV7-9; TRBD2 matches 10 bases. CDR1 and CDR2 from the germline V gene are SEHNR and FQNEAQ (reference sequence). This CDR3 has 16 residues.

J is TRBJ1-3 and V is TRBV7-9; a weak D match, TRBD1 (5 bases). V was trimmed by 0 bases and J by 5 bases, leaving 14 bases between them. This CDR3 is 16 amino acids long. Germline V gene sequence: CDR1 SEHNR, CDR2 FQNEAQ (reference sequence). CDR3 sequence reads: CASSLAEQGSRNTIYF. The CDR3 DNA sequence: TGTGCCAGCAGCTTAGCAGAGCAGGGTTCACGAAACACCATATATTTT. Complete variable domain (other parts from reference TRBV7-9 and TRBJ1-3): DTGVSQNPRHKITKRGQNVTFRCDPISEHNRLYWYRQTLGQGPEFLTYFQNEAQLEKSRLLSDRFSAERPKGSFSTLEIQRTEQGDSAMYLCASSLAEQGSRNTIYFGEGSWLTVV.

The chain couples TRBV30 to TRBJ1-5; possible D gene TRBD1, 6 bases. This CDR3 region has 14 residues. CDR1 and CDR2 from the germline V gene are GTSNPN and SVGIG (reference sequence). The V gene lost 4 bases and the J gene lost 0 bases, with 10 bases spanning the gap. CDR3 sequence reads: CAWKGENSNQPQHF. The CDR3 coding sequence is TGTGCCTGGAAGGGGGAGAATAGCAATCAGCCCCAGCATTTT.